This TCR beta chain derives from a study of cytomegalovirus exposure and HLA in healthy donors. PCR employed 60 Vbeta and 13 Jbeta primers. This table comes from immunoSEQ multiplex PCR, and its TCRdb copy is limited to in-frame clones, with some not included. The data contain 200,000 to 250,000 clones, roughly 89% of them singletons. This clone was detected once. Antigen: not known. Study findings and constraints: In vitro checks showed that a few CMV-associated chains really do target CMV antigens. In a later analysis, TCR beta V- and J-gene trimming showed a link to a missense DCLRE1C variant. Earlier analysis found most TCR beta V segments productive about 90% or about 30% of the time. Altogether, about 160 TCR beta chains were recorded as cytomegalovirus-associated.

The sample taken for sequencing was PBMCs. This TCR derives from a woman aged 18-29 years in good health and CMV-seronegative.

The CDR3 loop is CASSFSGGSTDTQYF. The CDR3 DNA reads TGTGCCAGCAGTTTTAGCGGGGGAAGCACAGATACGCAGTATTTT. The chain is built from TRBV27 and TRBJ2-3, with 9 bases that match TRBD2. The germline V gene encodes CDR1 MNHEY and CDR2 SMNVEV (reference sequence). There are 15 residues in the CDR3. With 3 bases clipped from V and 0 bases from J, the junction kept 1 base outside the gene matches.